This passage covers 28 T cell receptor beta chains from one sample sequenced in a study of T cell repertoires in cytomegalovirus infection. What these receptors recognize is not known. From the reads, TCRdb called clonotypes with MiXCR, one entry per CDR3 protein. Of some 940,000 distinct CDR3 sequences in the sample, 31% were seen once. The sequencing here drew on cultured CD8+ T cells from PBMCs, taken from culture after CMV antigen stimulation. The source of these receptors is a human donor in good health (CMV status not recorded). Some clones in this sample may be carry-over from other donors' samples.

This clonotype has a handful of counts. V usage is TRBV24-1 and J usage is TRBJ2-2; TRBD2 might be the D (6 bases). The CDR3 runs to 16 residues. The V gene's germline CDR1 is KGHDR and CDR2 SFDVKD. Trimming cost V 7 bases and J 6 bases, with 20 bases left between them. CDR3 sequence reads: CATRVSGGPGAGELFF. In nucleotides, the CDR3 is TGTGCCACCAGGGTCAGCGGAGGCCCGGGAGCCGGGGAGCTGTTTTTT.

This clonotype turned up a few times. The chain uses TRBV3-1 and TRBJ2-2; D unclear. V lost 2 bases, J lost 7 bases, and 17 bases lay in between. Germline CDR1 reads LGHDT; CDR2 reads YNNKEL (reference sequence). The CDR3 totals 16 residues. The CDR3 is CASSQRWPSTGGELFF. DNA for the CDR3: TGTGCCAGCAGCCAAAGATGGCCTAGTACGGGCGGGGAGCTGTTTTTT.

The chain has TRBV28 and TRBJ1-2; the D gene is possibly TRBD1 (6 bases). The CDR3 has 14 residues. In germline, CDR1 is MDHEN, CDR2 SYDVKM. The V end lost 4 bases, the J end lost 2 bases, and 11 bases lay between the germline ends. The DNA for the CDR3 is TGTGCCAGCAGTTCAACACAGGGAAACTATGGCTACACCTTC. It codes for CASSSTQGNYGYTF.

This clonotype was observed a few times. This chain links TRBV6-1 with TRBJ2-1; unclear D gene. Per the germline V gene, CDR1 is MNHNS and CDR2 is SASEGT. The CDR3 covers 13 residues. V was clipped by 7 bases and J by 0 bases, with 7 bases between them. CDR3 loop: CASTQTSYNEQFF. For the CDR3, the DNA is TGTGCCAGCACCCAGACCTCCTACAATGAGCAGTTCTTC.

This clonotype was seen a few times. This CDR3 is CASRSWTEETQYF. CDR3 in DNA: TGTGCCAGCAGATCGTGGACAGAAGAGACCCAGTACTTC. This chain uses TRBV6-5 with TRBJ2-5; tentative D call: TRBD1 (6 bases). This CDR3 spans 13 amino acids. In germline, CDR1 is MNHEY, CDR2 SVGAGI. With 6 bases removed from V and 3 bases from J, the gap between germline ends came to 11 bases.

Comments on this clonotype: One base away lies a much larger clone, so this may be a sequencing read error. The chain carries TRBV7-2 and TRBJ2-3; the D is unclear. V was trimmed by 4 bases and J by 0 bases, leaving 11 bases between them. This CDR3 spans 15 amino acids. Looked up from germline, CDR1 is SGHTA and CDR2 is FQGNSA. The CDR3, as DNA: TGTGCCAGCAGCTCCCGTGAGTTCAGCACAGATACGCAGTATTTT. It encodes CASSSREFSTDTQYF.

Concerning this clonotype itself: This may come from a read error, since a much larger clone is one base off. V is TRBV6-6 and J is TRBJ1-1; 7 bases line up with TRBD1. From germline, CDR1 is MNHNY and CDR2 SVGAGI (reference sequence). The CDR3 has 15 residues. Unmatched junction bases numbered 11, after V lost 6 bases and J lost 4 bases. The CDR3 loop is CASSPLWTGATEAFF. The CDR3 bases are TGTGCCAGCAGCCCTCTTTGGACAGGAGCCACTGAAGCTTTCTTT.

This CDR3 is CASSLGIRAKTQYF. CDR3 nucleotide sequence: TGTGCCAGCAGCTTAGGAATTAGGGCGAAGACCCAGTACTTC. V is TRBV7-9 and J is TRBJ2-5; unclear D gene. Trimming left V 1 base short and J 6 bases short, with 12 bases between. The CDR3 consists of 14 residues. The germline V gene has CDR1 SEHNR and CDR2 FQNEAQ (reference sequence).

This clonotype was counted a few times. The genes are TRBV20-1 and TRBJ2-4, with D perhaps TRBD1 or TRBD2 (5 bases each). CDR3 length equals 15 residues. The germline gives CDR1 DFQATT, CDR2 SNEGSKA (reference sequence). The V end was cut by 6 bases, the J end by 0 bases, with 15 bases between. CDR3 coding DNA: TGCAGTGCCATCGGGACGCCCTTAGCCAAAAACATTCAGTACTTC. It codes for CSAIGTPLAKNIQYF.

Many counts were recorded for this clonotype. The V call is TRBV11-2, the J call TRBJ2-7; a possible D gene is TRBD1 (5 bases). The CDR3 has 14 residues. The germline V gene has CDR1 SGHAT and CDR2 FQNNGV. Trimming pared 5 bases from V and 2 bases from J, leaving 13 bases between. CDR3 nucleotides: TGTGCCAGCAGCCAGGGTGTTTGGGCCTACGAGCAGTACTTC. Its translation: CASSQGVWAYEQYF. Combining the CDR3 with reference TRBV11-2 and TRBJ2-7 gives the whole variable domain EAGVAQSPRYKIIEKRQSVAFWCNPISGHATLYWYQQILGQGPKLLIQFQNNGVVDDSQLPKDRFSAERLKGVDSTLKIQPAKLEDSAVYLCASSQGVWAYEQYFGPGTRLTVT.

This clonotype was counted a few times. CDR3 sequence reads: CASSSADGSYEQYF. The DNA of the CDR3 is TGTGCCAGCAGCTCAGCCGACGGTAGCTACGAGCAGTACTTC. This sequence joins TRBV7-6 and TRBJ2-7; D is unresolved. The length of the CDR3 is 14 residues. Trimming left V 4 bases short and J 3 bases short, with 13 bases between. The germline V gene has CDR1 SGHVS and CDR2 FNYEAQ.

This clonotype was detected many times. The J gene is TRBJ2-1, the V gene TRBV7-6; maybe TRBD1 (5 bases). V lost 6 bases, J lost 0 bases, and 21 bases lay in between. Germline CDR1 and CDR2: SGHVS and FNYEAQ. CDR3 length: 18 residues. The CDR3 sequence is CASRPRVWGGSSYNEQFF. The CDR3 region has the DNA TGTGCCAGCAGGCCTAGAGTATGGGGCGGTAGCTCCTACAATGAGCAGTTCTTC.

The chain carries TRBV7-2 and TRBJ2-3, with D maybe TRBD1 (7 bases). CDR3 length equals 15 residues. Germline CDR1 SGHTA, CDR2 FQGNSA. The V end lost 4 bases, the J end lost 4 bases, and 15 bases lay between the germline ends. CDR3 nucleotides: TGTGCCAGCAGCTCCTTAGGGGGCGGGGCAGATACGCAGTATTTT. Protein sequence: CASSSLGGGADTQYF.

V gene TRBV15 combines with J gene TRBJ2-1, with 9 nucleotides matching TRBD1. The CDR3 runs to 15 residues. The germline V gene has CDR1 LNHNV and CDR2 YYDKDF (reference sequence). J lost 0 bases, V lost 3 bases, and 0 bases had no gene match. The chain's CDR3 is CATSRDRGSYNEQFF. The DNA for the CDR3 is TGTGCCACCAGCAGGGACAGGGGCTCCTACAATGAGCAGTTCTTC.

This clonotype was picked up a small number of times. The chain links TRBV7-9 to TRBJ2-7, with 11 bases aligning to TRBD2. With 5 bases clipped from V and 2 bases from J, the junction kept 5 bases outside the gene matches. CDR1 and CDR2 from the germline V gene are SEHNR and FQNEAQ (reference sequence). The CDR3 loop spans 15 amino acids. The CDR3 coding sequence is TGTGCCAGCAGCATGGGACTAGCGGAAACCTACGAGCAGTACGTC. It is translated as CASSMGLAETYEQYV.

Written as DNA, the CDR3 is TGTGCCGGTGACAGGGTTACCGGGGAGCTGTTTTTT. This codes for CAGDRVTGELFF. The chain joins TRBV2 to TRBJ2-2; TRBD1 agrees at 7 bases. CDR1 is SNHLY, CDR2 FYNNEI, per germline. This CDR3 spans 12 amino acids. V was pared by 11 bases and J by 5 bases, with 5 bases of the junction left unmatched.

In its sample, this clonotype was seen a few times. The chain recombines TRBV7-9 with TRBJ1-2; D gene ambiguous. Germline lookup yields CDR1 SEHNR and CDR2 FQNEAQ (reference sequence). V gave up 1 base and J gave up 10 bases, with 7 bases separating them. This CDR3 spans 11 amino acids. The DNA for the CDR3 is TGTGCCAGCAGCTTAGGGGGAGACTACACCTTC. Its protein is CASSLGGDYTF.

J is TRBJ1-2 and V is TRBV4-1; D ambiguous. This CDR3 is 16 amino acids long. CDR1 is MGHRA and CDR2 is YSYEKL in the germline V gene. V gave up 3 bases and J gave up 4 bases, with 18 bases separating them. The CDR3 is CASSQEAESRGYGYTF. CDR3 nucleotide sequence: TGCGCCAGCAGCCAGGAAGCCGAATCGCGGGGCTATGGCTACACCTTC.

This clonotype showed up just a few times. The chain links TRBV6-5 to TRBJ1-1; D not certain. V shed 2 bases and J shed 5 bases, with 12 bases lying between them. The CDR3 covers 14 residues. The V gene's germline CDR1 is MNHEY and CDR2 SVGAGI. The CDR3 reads CASSYAGLGTEAFF. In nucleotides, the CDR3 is TGTGCCAGCAGTTACGCAGGTCTTGGGACTGAAGCTTTCTTT.

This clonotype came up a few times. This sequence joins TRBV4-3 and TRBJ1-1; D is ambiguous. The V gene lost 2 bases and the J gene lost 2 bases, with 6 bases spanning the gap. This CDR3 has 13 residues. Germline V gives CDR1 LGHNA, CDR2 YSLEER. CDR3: CASSQQENTEAFF. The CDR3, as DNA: TGCGCCAGCAGCCAACAGGAAAACACTGAAGCTTTCTTT.

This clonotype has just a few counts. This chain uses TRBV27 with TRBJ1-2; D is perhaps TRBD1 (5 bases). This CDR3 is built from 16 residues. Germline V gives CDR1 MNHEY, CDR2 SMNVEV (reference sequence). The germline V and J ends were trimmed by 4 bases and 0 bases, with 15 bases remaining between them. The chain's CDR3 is CASSSPSGLANYGYTF. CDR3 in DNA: TGTGCCAGCAGTTCTCCCTCAGGGTTGGCTAACTATGGCTACACCTTC.

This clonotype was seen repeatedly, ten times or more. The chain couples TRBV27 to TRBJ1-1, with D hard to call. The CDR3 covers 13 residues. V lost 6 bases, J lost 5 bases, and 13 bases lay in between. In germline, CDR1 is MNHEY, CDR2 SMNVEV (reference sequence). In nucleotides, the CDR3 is TGTGCCAGCAGAGTTGGCGGACTTACTGAAGCTTTCTTT. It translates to CASRVGGLTEAFF.

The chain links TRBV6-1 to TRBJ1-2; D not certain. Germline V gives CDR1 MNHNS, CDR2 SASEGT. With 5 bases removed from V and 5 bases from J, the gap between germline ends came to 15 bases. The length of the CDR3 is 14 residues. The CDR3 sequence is CASSYGSLSYGYTF. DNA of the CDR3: TGTGCCAGCAGTTACGGGTCCCTTTCATATGGCTACACCTTC.

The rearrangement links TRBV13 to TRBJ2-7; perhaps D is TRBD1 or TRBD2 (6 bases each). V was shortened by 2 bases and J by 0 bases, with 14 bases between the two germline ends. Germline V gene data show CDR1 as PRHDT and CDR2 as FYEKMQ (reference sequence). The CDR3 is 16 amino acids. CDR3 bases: TGTGCCAGCAGCTTATTACCGGGGGCAGCCTCCTACGAGCAGTACTTC. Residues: CASSLLPGAASYEQYF.

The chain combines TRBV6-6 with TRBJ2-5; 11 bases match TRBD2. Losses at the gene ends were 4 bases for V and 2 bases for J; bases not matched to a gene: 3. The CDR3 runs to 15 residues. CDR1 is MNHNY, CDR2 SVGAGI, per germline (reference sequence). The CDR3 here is CASSFIAGGQETQYF. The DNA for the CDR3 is TGTGCCAGCAGTTTTATAGCGGGGGGGCAAGAGACCCAGTACTTC.

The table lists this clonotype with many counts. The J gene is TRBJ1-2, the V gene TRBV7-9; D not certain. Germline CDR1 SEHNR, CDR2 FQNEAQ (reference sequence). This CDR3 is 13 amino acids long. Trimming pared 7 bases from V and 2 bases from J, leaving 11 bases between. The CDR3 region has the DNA TGTGCCAGCACCCTCCACGGCAACTATGGCTACACCTTC. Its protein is CASTLHGNYGYTF.

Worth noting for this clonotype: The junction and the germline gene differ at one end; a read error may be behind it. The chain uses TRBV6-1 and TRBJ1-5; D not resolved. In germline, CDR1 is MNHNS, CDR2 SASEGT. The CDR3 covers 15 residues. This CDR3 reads CANSEVVYSNQPQHF. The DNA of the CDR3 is TGTGCCAACAGTGAAGTGGTCTATAGCAATCAGCCCCAGCATTTT.

The chain's CDR3 is CASSNEGQIHTDTQYF. CDR3 DNA sequence: TGTGCCAGCAGTAATGAGGGACAGATCCACACAGATACGCAGTATTTT. The chain has TRBV27 and TRBJ2-3; 7 nucleotides match TRBD1. CDR3 length: 16 residues. After removal of 5 bases from V and 2 bases from J, the junction contained 10 bases not matched to a gene. CDR1 MNHEY and CDR2 SMNVEV come from the germline V gene (reference sequence).